This TCR beta chain was retrieved from a study of cytomegalovirus exposure and HLA in healthy donors. Study information: In an early release, HLA-typed donors contributed some 80 million unique TCR sequences.

Germline V gives CDR1 MNHNY, CDR2 SVGAGI (reference sequence). The CDR3 spans 13 residues. Deletions cut 0 bases from V and 4 bases from J, with 7 bases between. PCR involved 60 Vbeta and 13 Jbeta primers. The repertoire was sequenced with immunoSEQ multiplex PCR; TCRdb's copy has only in-frame clones and lacks some. Among about 130,000 clones listed, 81% were seen once. Study findings and constraints: Roughly even sequencing depth across donors was the assumption behind the presence/absence analyses. TCR beta V- and J-gene trimming was later associated with a missense DCLRE1C variant.

Only one count was recorded for this clone. Its target is unknown. V usage is TRBV6-6 and J usage is TRBJ2-7; no firm D call. Sequenced input: PBMCs. This receptor was obtained from a woman in her 30s in good health and CMV-seronegative. The CDR3, as DNA: TGTGCCAGCAGTTACTCGTCCAGGTACGAGCAGTACTTC. It is translated as CASSYSSRYEQYF.